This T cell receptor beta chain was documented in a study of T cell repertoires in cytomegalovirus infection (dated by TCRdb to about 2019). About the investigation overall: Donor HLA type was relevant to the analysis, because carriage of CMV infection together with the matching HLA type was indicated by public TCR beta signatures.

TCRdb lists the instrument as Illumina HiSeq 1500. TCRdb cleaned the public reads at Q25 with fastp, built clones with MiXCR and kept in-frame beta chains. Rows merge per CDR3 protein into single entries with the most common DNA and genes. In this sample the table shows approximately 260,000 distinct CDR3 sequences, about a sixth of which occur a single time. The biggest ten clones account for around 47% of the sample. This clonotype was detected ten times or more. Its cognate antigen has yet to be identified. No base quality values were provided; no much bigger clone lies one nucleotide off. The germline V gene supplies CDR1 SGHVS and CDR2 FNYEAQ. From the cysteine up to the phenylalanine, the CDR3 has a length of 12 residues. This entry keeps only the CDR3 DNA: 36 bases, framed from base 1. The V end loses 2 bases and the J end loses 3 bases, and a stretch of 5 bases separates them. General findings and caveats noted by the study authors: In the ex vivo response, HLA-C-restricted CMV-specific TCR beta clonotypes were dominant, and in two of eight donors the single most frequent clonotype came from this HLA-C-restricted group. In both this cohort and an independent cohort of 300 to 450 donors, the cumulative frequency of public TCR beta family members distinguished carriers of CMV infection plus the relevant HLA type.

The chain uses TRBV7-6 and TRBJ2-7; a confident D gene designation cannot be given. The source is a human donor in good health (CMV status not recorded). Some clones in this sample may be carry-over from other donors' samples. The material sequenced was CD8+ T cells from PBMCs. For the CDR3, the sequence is CASSLSNYEQYF. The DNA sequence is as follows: TGTGCCAGCAGCTTATCAAACTACGAGCAGTACTTC.